Listed below are T cell receptor beta chains from one sample, sequenced in a study of OX40 agonist ivuxolimab in advanced cancers. Clones were read by immunoSEQ multiplex PCR, and TCRdb kept only the in-frame ones, dropping some. The data hold fewer than 85,000 clones, with about nine tenths observed a single time. The sequencing here drew on CD4+ or CD8+ T cells sorted from blood, taken in a trial of the OX40 agonist ivuxolimab. The receptor set was obtained from an adult with an advanced solid tumor such as melanoma, head and neck, liver or kidney cancer. CDR3s include the opening cysteine and the closing phenylalanine or tryptophan. Fields, in order: D gene, CDR3 length, J gene, V gene, clone size, CDR3 protein, CDR3 DNA. A D gene is named only where the DNA matches it firmly. Some rows mark clone size as missing; the rest say once, few, many or name a class of expanded clone.

TRBD2	14	TRBJ2-7	TRBV5-4	NA	CASSLSGGSYEQYF	TGTGCCAGCAGCTTGTCGGGAGGGTCATACGAGCAGTACTTC
NA	15	TRBJ2-3	TRBV25-1	NA	CASSGFVGSTDTQYF	TGTGCCAGCAGTGGCTTCGTCGGGAGCACAGATACGCAGTATTTT
TRBD1	15	TRBJ2-7	TRBV28	NA	CASSSPTGRIYEQYF	TGTGCCAGCAGTTCACCGACAGGGCGAATTTACGAGCAGTACTTC
NA	15	TRBJ1-3	TRBV10-2	NA	CASSYGGLSGNTIYF	TGCGCCAGCAGTTACGGGGGGCTTTCTGGAAACACCATATATTTT
NA	14	TRBJ1-5	TRBV5-1	NA	CASSFDGVAQPQHF	TGCGCCAGCAGCTTTGATGGGGTTGCTCAGCCCCAGCATTTT
TRBD1	13	TRBJ2-7	TRBV27	NA	CATPTTGGYEQYF	TGTGCCACCCCAACGACAGGGGGCTACGAGCAGTACTTC
NA	15	TRBJ1-5	TRBV6-1	NA	CASSEAGIGNQPQHF	TGTGCCAGCAGTGAAGCAGGGATAGGGAATCAGCCCCAGCATTTT
NA	16	TRBJ2-2	TRBV28	NA	CASSFRQAPLGGELFF	TGTGCCAGCAGTTTTAGACAGGCCCCGTTGGGCGGGGAGCTGTTTTTT
NA	13	TRBJ2-7	TRBV7-9	NA	CASSSLDGYEQYF	TGTGCCAGCAGCTCTTTGGACGGCTACGAGCAGTACTTC
NA	15	TRBJ1-2	TRBV7-2	NA	CASSLRVGANYGYTF	TGTGCCAGCAGCCTTAGGGTGGGGGCTAACTATGGCTACACCTTC
TRBD1	13	TRBJ1-4	TRBV6-1	few	CASGGTGGEKLFF	TGTGCCAGCGGGGGGACAGGGGGTGAAAAACTGTTTTTT
TRBD2	16	TRBJ2-1	TRBV4-3	NA	CASSQDLAGVGNEQFF	TGCGCCAGCAGCCAAGATCTAGCGGGAGTTGGGAATGAGCAGTTCTTC
NA	12	TRBJ1-2	TRBV30	NA	CAWSVRRAGYTF	TGTGCCTGGAGTGTACGGCGCGCTGGCTACACCTTC
NA	15	TRBJ2-7	TRBV5-1	NA	CASNPNLGEGYEQYF	TGCGCCAGCAACCCCAATTTAGGAGAAGGCTACGAGCAGTACTTC
TRBD1	17	TRBJ2-3	TRBV9	NA	CASSATGQSHFTDTQYF	TGTGCCAGCAGCGCCACGGGACAGAGCCACTTCACAGATACGCAGTATTTT
NA	16	TRBJ2-1	TRBV28	NA	CASGINTGVGAIEQFF	TGTGCCAGCGGCATAAACACGGGAGTGGGGGCAATTGAGCAGTTCTTC
NA	16	TRBJ2-5	TRBV10-2	NA	CASSKDRTPPQETQYF	TGCGCCAGCAGTAAGGATAGGACGCCGCCCCAAGAGACCCAGTACTTC
NA	12	TRBJ2-1	TRBV6-6	NA	CASSYPTGEQFF	TGTGCCAGCAGTTACCCGACGGGGGAGCAGTTCTTC
TRBD2	14	TRBJ2-7	TRBV7-8	NA	CASSLLAGGYAQYF	TGTGCCAGCAGCTTACTAGCGGGAGGGTACGCGCAGTACTTC
TRBD2	17	TRBJ2-5	TRBV7-9	NA	CASSAGLAGGDQETQYF	TGTGCCAGCAGCGCGGGACTAGCGGGGGGCGATCAAGAGACCCAGTACTTC
NA	13	TRBJ2-7	TRBV28	NA	CASSRTDPYEQYF	TGTGCCAGCAGTAGGACAGACCCCTACGAGCAGTACTTC
TRBD2	15	TRBJ2-5	TRBV16	NA	CASSLRGGEQETQYF	TGTGCCAGCAGTCTCCGGGGGGGCGAACAAGAGACCCAGTACTTC
NA	13	TRBJ1-1	TRBV19	NA	CASNPRGRTEAFF	TGTGCCAGTAACCCCCGGGGGCGCACTGAAGCTTTCTTT
TRBD1	20	TRBJ2-6	TRBV5-1	NA	CASSLFFSGQGSSGANVLTF	TGCGCCAGCAGCTTGTTCTTCTCAGGACAGGGGAGCTCTGGGGCCAACGTCCTGACTTTC
NA	11	TRBJ2-7	TRBV7-7	few	CASSPGYEQYF	TGTGCCAGCAGCCCCGGCTACGAGCAGTACTTC
TRBD1	17	TRBJ1-4	TRBV5-1	NA	CASSLEGQGWTNEKLFF	TGCGCCAGCAGCTTGGAGGGACAGGGCTGGACTAATGAAAAACTGTTTTTT
NA	16	TRBJ1-5	TRBV19	once	CASTRVTGNSNQPQHF	TGTGCCAGTACCCGGGTGACAGGAAATAGCAATCAGCCCCAGCATTTT
NA	12	TRBJ1-5	TRBV11-1	NA	CASSFRGQPQHF	TGTGCCAGCAGCTTCCGGGGTCAGCCCCAGCATTTT
NA	14	TRBJ1-6	TRBV5-1	NA	CASSLEQSSAPLHF	TGCGCCAGCAGCTTGGAGCAATCCTCCGCACCCCTCCACTTT
NA	14	TRBJ1-1	TRBV2	NA	CASSPRGMNTEAFF	TGTGCCAGCAGCCCTCGAGGGATGAACACTGAAGCTTTCTTT
TRBD1	14	TRBJ2-2	TRBV19	NA	CASRLDRATGELFF	TGTGCCAGTAGGTTGGACAGGGCCACCGGGGAGCTGTTTTTT
NA	15	TRBJ1-1	TRBV5-1	NA	CASSRFGERQTEAFF	TGCGCCAGCAGCCGCTTTGGGGAAAGACAGACTGAAGCTTTCTTT
NA	14	TRBJ2-3	TRBV6-5	NA	CASSYSGTPDTQYF	TGTGCCAGCAGTTACTCCGGGACTCCAGATACGCAGTATTTT
NA	14	TRBJ2-1	TRBV7-3	NA	CASSLKVAATEQFF	TGTGCCAGCAGCTTAAAGGTAGCGGCTACGGAGCAGTTCTTC
TRBD1	13	TRBJ1-1	TRBV5-6	NA	CASRRTGGPEAFF	TGTGCCAGCAGAAGGACAGGGGGCCCTGAAGCTTTCTTT
TRBD1	13	TRBJ1-2	TRBV5-1	once	CASSLDTGGGYTF	TGCGCCAGCAGCTTAGATACAGGGGGCGGCTACACCTTC
NA	14	TRBJ2-7	TRBV18	NA	CASSRRQSSYEQYF	TGTGCCAGCTCACGACGACAGAGCTCCTACGAGCAGTACTTC
TRBD1	15	TRBJ2-5	TRBV6-6	NA	CASSSMTGGGETQYF	TGTGCCAGCAGTTCGATGACAGGGGGCGGAGAGACCCAGTACTTC
NA	14	TRBJ1-6	TRBV5-1	NA	CASSLNTDNSPLHF	TGCGCCAGCAGCTTGAACACCGATAATTCACCCCTCCACTTT
NA	12	TRBJ2-7	TRBV7-9	few	CASSLVGYEQYF	TGTGCCAGCAGCTTAGTCGGGTACGAGCAGTACTTC
NA	13	TRBJ1-1	TRBV11-2	NA	CASSLDRDTEAFF	TGTGCCAGCAGCTTAGACAGGGACACTGAAGCTTTCTTT
TRBD2	14	TRBJ2-5	TRBV29-1	NA	CSVGQRGSRETQYF	TGCAGCGTTGGCCAGCGGGGGTCCAGAGAGACCCAGTACTTC
NA	15	TRBJ2-2	TRBV2	NA	CASRPTRGDTGELFF	TGTGCCAGCAGACCGACCAGGGGGGACACCGGGGAGCTGTTTTTT
TRBD1	15	TRBJ2-1	TRBV5-1	NA	CASTLGTGVHNEQFF	TGCGCCAGCACCCTTGGGACAGGGGTCCACAATGAGCAGTTCTTC
NA	13	TRBJ1-3	TRBV28	NA	CASSSGRLNTIYF	TGTGCCAGCAGTTCAGGGAGATTAAACACCATATATTTT
NA	15	TRBJ2-5	TRBV12-2	NA	CASRLMAEEQETQYF	TGTGCAAGTCGCTTAATGGCCGAAGAACAAGAGACCCAGTACTTC
NA	13	TRBJ1-1	TRBV2	NA	CASSMTDNTEAFF	TGTGCCAGCAGTATGACGGATAACACTGAAGCTTTCTTT
NA	14	TRBJ1-1	TRBV19	NA	CASKVLGGSTEAFF	TGTGCCAGCAAGGTACTGGGGGGAAGCACTGAAGCTTTCTTT
NA	16	TRBJ2-3	TRBV4-1	NA	CASSQDPALSTDTQYF	TGCGCCAGCAGCCAAGATCCGGCACTCAGCACAGATACGCAGTATTTT
NA	15	TRBJ2-3	TRBV9	NA	CASSVKAGSTDTQYF	TGTGCCAGCAGCGTCAAAGCGGGTAGCACAGATACGCAGTATTTT
NA	16	TRBJ2-1	TRBV12-5	once	CASGPNPGGTYNEQFF	TGTGCTAGTGGTCCCAACCCAGGGGGGACCTACAATGAGCAGTTCTTC
NA	14	TRBJ2-5	TRBV11-2	NA	CASSPWTGQETQYF	TGTGCCAGCAGCCCCTGGACTGGCCAAGAGACCCAGTACTTC
NA	15	TRBJ1-3	TRBV6-1	NA	CASSEGGSSGNTIYF	TGTGCCAGCAGTGAAGGCGGAAGCTCTGGAAACACCATATATTTT